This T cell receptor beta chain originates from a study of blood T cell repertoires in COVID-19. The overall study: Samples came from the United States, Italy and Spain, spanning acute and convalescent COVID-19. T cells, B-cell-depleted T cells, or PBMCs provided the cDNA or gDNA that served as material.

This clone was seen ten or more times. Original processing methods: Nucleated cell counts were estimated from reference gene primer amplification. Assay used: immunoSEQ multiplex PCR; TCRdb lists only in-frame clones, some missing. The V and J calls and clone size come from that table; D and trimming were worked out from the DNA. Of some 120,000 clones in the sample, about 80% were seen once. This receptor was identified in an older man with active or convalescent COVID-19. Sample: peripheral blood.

The CDR3 DNA reads as TGTGCCAGCAGCCGACAGGGGGAGACTGGAAACACCATATATTTT. Translating gives CASSRQGETGNTIYF. The chain employs TRBV11-3 and TRBJ1-3; TRBD1 matches 9 bases. The CDR3 extends over 15 amino acids. Germline CDR1 is SGHNT and CDR2 is YENEEA. Trimming removed 5 bases from V and 2 bases from J; junction bases left unmatched: 4.